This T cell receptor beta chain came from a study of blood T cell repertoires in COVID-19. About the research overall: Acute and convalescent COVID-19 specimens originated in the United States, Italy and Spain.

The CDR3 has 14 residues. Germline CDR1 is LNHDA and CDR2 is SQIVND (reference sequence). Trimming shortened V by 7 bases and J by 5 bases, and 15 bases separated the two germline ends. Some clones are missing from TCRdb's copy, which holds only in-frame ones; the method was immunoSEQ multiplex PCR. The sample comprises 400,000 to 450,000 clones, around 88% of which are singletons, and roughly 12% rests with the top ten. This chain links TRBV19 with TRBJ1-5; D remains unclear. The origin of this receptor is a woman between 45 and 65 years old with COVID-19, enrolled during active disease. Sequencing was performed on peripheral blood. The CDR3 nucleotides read TGTGCCAGTACCTTCCTGGAGACTGATCAGCCCCAGCATTTT. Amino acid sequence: CASTFLETDQPQHF. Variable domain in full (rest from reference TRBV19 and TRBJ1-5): DGGITQSPKYLFRKEGQNVTLSCEQNLNHDAMYWYRQDPGQGLRLIYYSQIVNDFQKGDIAEGYSVSREKKESFPLTVTSAQKNPTAFYLCASTFLETDQPQHFGDGTRLSIL.